This TCR beta chain was documented in a study of neurological immune-mediated disorders. Time point given: longitudinal time-point 1 (baseline). Each CDR3 protein gets one entry after TCRdb re-called the 5' RACE reads with MiXCR. The table has approximately 49,000 distinct CDR3 sequences, roughly 10% seen once; the top ten hold roughly 1.6%. Germline loops: CDR1 SGHTA, CDR2 FQGNSA. The CDR3 runs to 15 residues. V was trimmed by 0 bases and J by 5 bases, leaving 13 bases between them. In its sample, this clonotype was seen many times. Sequencing used PBMCs. The chain recombines TRBV7-2 with TRBJ1-2, with D unresolved. The TCR originated in a woman between 40 and 55 years old in good health. CDR3 nucleotide sequence: TGTGCCAGCAGCTTAGCCTCGGCCCCTTCGTATGGCTACACCTTC. Its translation is CASSLASAPSYGYTF.